One TCR beta chain is described in this entry. This receptor's antigen is unknown. Base-call qualities are not available, and no considerably larger clone is one nucleotide away. This sample is drawn from a study of T-cell memory formation after mild COVID-19 (dated by TCRdb to about 2021). In the study overall: TCR sequence clusters from the two donors were largely donor specific. T-cell clones expanding and contracting after mild COVID-19 in two donors were tracked by longitudinal TCRalpha and TCRbeta repertoire sequencing. The cohort comprised two young, previously healthy adult volunteers, one female and one male.

Ficoll-Paque density gradient centrifugation was the method used to isolate PBMCs. Data came from an Illumina NovaSeq 6000. TCRalpha and TCRbeta cDNA libraries were built by 5'RACE with constant-segment primers, adding sample barcodes and unique molecular identifiers. RNA was extracted from every sample with Trizol reagent. Libraries were amplified in two PCR steps, with a second sample barcode and Illumina TruSeq adapters added in the second step. The libraries were sequenced on an Illumina NovaSeq using 2 x 150 bp paired-end reads. The authors processed their data as follows. The reads were demultiplexed and collapsed into UMI-guided consensus sequences using migec v1.2.7. Using mixcr v2.1.11, UMI consensuses were aligned to TRA and TRB V and J templates and then assembled into clonotypes. Clonotypes were classified as expanded or contracted when called significant by both edgeR and NoisET, with noise models trained on biological replicates. For edgeR calls, the thresholds were a false discovery rate-adjusted p below 0.01 and a log2 fold-change of 1. As an exploratory analysis of dynamics, PCA with hierarchical clustering was applied to max-normalized trajectories of the 1000 most abundant clonotypes. The CD4 or CD8 phenotype of responding clones was assigned using the separately sequenced CD4+ and CD8+ repertoires. The raw public data were reprocessed by TCRdb itself: fastp quality trimming at Q25, MiXCR clonotype calling, in-frame beta chains only. Identical CDR3 proteins give one entry, which carries the most common genes and DNA. What appears here as the V and J calls and clone size reflects TCRdb's work, not the paper's. Here the sample has about 430,000 distinct CDR3 sequences; roughly 18% occur a single time. Jointly, the top ten make up 20% to 25% of the sample.

The CDR3 sequence holds 16 residues, the cysteine and phenylalanine included. Of all the DNA, just the CDR3 is kept, 48 bases in frame from base 1. The germline V gene specifies SGHTA as CDR1 and FQGNSA as CDR2. Deletion took 5 bases off V and 3 bases off J, with a span of 20 bases between the germline ends. Findings and caveats that apply to the study as a whole: Whether the second-wave clones peaking on day 37 were SARS-CoV-2 specific was not confirmed. Some responding clones were detected in pre-infection memory, suggesting pre-existing cross-reactive memory T cells joined the SARS-CoV-2 response. Contracting CD4+ clones appeared mostly in the CM and EM memory subsets, whereas CD8+ clones were enriched in EMRA. Only a couple of mild cases were covered in the study, and larger cohorts including severe cases with pre-infection samples were considered necessary. From day 15 to 85, contracting clones showed balanced CD4/CD8 phenotypes, whereas a second wave of clones that expanded from day 15 to 37 leaned towards CD4+.

Sample: PBMCs or a T cell subset sorted from them (not recorded which). This receptor was obtained from a man aged 18 to 30 who had mild COVID-19 (a few samples of this study predate the infection). The sample titles of this study are shuffled in the database, so cell type and time point are left out; the donor was told from shared clones. The chain is made from TRBV7-2 and TRBJ2-7; the D gene cannot be resolved reliably. The CDR3 reads as follows: CASSLTFRQAIYEQYF. The sequenced DNA is TGTGCCAGCAGCCTGACTTTTCGGCAGGCGATCTACGAGCAGTACTTC. Extended through the reference TRBV7-2 and TRBJ2-7 proteins, this CDR3 yields the full variable domain: GAGVSQSPSNKVTEKGKDVELRCDPISGHTALYWYRQSLGQGLEFLIYFQGNSAPDKSGLPSDRFSAERTGGSVSTLTIQRTQQEDSAVYLCASSLTFRQAIYEQYFGPGTRLTVT.